Presented here are 18 T cell receptor beta chains from one specimen sequenced in a study of blood T cells in healthy people across ages. PCR was performed a second time for about 7 to 12 cycles using a sample-barcoded 5' primer and a J-beta primer mix. TCRdb used MiXCR to reprocess the 5' RACE reads, holding one entry per CDR3 protein. The repertoire holds 1,800,000 or so distinct CDR3 sequences, with roughly two fifths as singletons. Sequenced: blood. The source of these receptors is a human donor in good health.

This clonotype was found a few times. This chain connects TRBV7-6 to TRBJ2-7, with D uncertain. Trimming stripped 7 bases from V and 2 bases from J, with 15 bases between. Germline values: CDR1 SGHVS, CDR2 FNYEAQ. The CDR3 consists of 14 residues. The CDR3 nucleotides are TGTGCCAGCACCCAGACCCCATCGACCTACGAGCAGTACTTC. Protein: CASTQTPSTYEQYF.

The chain couples TRBV7-2 to TRBJ2-3, with 10 positions matching TRBD2. In germline, CDR1 is SGHTA, CDR2 FQGNSA. The V and J ends lost 4 bases and 2 bases, in that order; junction bases with no gene match: 6. CDR3 length: 16 residues. The CDR3 region has the DNA TGTGCCAGCAGCTCCCGGACTAGCGGCCTCACAGATACGCAGTATTTT. This codes for CASSSRTSGLTDTQYF.

There are a few counts of this clonotype. V and J are TRBV29-1 and TRBJ2-1; weak D call: TRBD1 (5 bases). From germline, CDR1 is SQVTM and CDR2 ANQGSEA. V shed 7 bases and J shed 3 bases, with 19 bases lying between them. The CDR3 loop spans 15 amino acids. The CDR3, as DNA: TGCAGCGCCAAAGGGTCATCTGGACACTACAATGAGCAGTTCTTC. Translation: CSAKGSSGHYNEQFF.

Worth noting for this clonotype: At one end the junction does not follow the germline gene, possibly because of a read error. The chain carries TRBV6-2 or TRBV6-3 and TRBJ1-4, with 7 positions matching TRBD1. This CDR3 is 13 amino acids long. CDR1 is MNHEY, CDR2 SVGEGT, per germline. The CDR3 reads CASNDRDAEKRFF. The CDR3 DNA is TGTGCCAGCAACGACAGGGATGCTGAAAAACGGTTTTTT.

The rearrangement uses TRBV20-1 and TRBJ2-1; 7 bases are a match to TRBD1. The CDR3 runs 16 residues. Trimming at V came to 6 bases and at J to 0 bases, leaving 11 bases not matched to a gene. Germline loops: CDR1 DFQATT, CDR2 SNEGSKA (reference sequence). The CDR3 nucleotides read TGCAGTGCCCAAACCGGGACAGCGAGCTCCTACAATGAGCAGTTCTTC. This codes for CSAQTGTASSYNEQFF.

The gene calls are TRBV15 and TRBJ2-7; TRBD1 might be the D (5 bases). V was cut by 6 bases and J by 5 bases, with 14 bases left in between. The CDR3 totals 13 residues. Germline V gene sequence: CDR1 LNHNV, CDR2 YYDKDF (reference sequence). The CDR3 spells CATSYFGRDEQYF. DNA for the CDR3: TGTGCCACCAGTTACTTTGGCAGGGACGAGCAGTACTTC.

This clonotype showed up just a few times. The chain joins TRBV7-2 to TRBJ2-7, with D possibly TRBD2 on 5 matching bases. V was shortened by 3 bases and J by 0 bases, with 12 bases between the two germline ends. Germline V CDR1 and CDR2: SGHTA, FQGNSA. The CDR3 is 15 residues long. This chain's CDR3 is CASSLQLDSSYEQYF. The CDR3 nucleotides read TGTGCCAGCAGCTTGCAGCTGGACTCCTCCTACGAGCAGTACTTC.

The V gene is TRBV7-9, the J gene TRBJ1-2; D gene ambiguous. The CDR3 sequence is 14 residues long. Germline V CDR1 and CDR2: SEHNR, FQNEAQ (reference sequence). V was clipped by 5 bases and J by 7 bases, with 17 bases between them. CDR3 sequence (DNA): TGTGCCAGCAGCCAACCCAACCCTGGGCCTGGCTACACCTTC. As protein: CASSQPNPGPGYTF.

The chain links TRBV5-1 to TRBJ1-5, with 8 bases lining up with TRBD1. Germline V gene sequence: CDR1 SGHRS, CDR2 YFSETQ. CDR3 length equals 15 residues. V lost 3 bases to trimming and J lost 7 bases; unmatched junction nucleotides: 9. The CDR3 nucleotides read TGCGCCAGCAGCTGGGACAGGCCCAGAGGCCAGCCCCAGCATTTT. Its protein is CASSWDRPRGQPQHF.

The gene calls are TRBV20-1 and TRBJ2-7; 8 bases line up with TRBD1. Trimming at V came to 6 bases and at J to 4 bases, leaving 14 bases not matched to a gene. Germline lookup yields CDR1 DFQATT and CDR2 SNEGSKA (reference sequence). The CDR3 contains 15 residues. This chain's CDR3 is CSASLWGDRRYEQYF. The CDR3 nucleotides read TGCAGTGCCTCACTTTGGGGGGACAGGAGGTACGAGCAGTACTTC.

The J gene is TRBJ2-7, the V gene TRBV20-1; maybe TRBD2 (6 bases). Germline loops: CDR1 DFQATT, CDR2 SNEGSKA (reference sequence). The CDR3 runs 16 residues. The ends were cut back, 3 bases at V and 1 base at J, with 19 bases in the middle. CDR3 loop: CSARLRRESGSYEQYF. For the CDR3, the DNA is TGCAGTGCTAGGCTCCGCCGGGAGAGTGGGTCCTACGAGCAGTACTTC.

This clonotype was seen more than once but under ten times. V and J are TRBV12-3 or TRBV12-4 and TRBJ2-7; TRBD2 matches 10 bases. There are 15 residues in the CDR3. With 6 bases clipped from V and 10 bases from J, the junction kept 15 bases outside the gene matches. The DNA of the CDR3 is TGTGCCAGCAGCCCTGGACTAGCGGCCATCTCGGCCCAGTACTTC. Translated: CASSPGLAAISAQYF.

The rearrangement joins TRBV7-9 to TRBJ2-7; 8 nucleotides agree with TRBD1. This CDR3 is 16 amino acids long. The ends lost 5 bases at V and 0 bases at J; junction bases unmatched: 9. Germline CDR1 and CDR2: SEHNR and FQNEAQ (reference sequence). CDR3 sequence: CASSINRGASSYEQYF. In DNA form, the CDR3 reads TGTGCCAGCAGCATCAACAGGGGGGCTAGCTCCTACGAGCAGTACTTC.

This clonotype appeared once. This chain connects TRBV10-2 to TRBJ2-3; D call uncertain. Germline assignment: CDR1 WSHSY and CDR2 SAAADI. Trimming stripped 3 bases from V and 5 bases from J, with 15 bases between. The CDR3 contains 15 residues. The CDR3 DNA is TGCGCCAGCAGTGATCTGGGTGTAGTTTTAGATACGCAGTATTTT. It encodes CASSDLGVVLDTQYF.

V usage is TRBV4-1 and J usage is TRBJ1-1; D perhaps matches TRBD1 (5 bases). The CDR3 spans 15 residues. Germline CDR1 and CDR2: MGHRA and YSYEKL. V was pared by 4 bases and J by 5 bases, with 17 bases between. CDR3 sequence: CASSLTPGSGTEAFF. The CDR3 bases are TGCGCCAGCAGCCTCACTCCAGGGTCCGGGACTGAAGCTTTCTTT.

The CDR3 DNA sequence: TGTGCCAGCAGTCCCGAGCCCCACAATGAGCAGTTCTTC. Its translation is CASSPEPHNEQFF. The chain recombines TRBV6-2 or TRBV6-3 with TRBJ2-1; no clear D gene. Trimming pared 5 bases from V and 5 bases from J, leaving 10 bases between. CDR1 MNHEY and CDR2 SVGEGT come from the germline V gene. This CDR3 is built from 13 residues.

The sample holds a few counts of this clonotype. This chain links TRBV11-2 with TRBJ2-3; D unclear. This CDR3 has 10 amino acids. V gave up 8 bases and J gave up 4 bases, with 4 bases separating them. Germline V gene lookup returns CDR1 SGHAT and CDR2 FQNNGV. CDR3 sequence: CASESDTQYF. For the CDR3, the DNA is TGTGCCAGCGAGTCAGATACGCAGTATTTT.

This chain joins TRBV11-2 and TRBJ2-7; D possibly corresponds to TRBD2 (6 bases). The CDR3 has 14 amino acids. Trimming left V 7 bases short and J 7 bases short, with 20 bases between. Germline V gene lookup returns CDR1 SGHAT and CDR2 FQNNGV. The CDR3 here is CASTAWTAGGEQYF. Here the CDR3 DNA reads TGTGCCAGCACCGCCTGGACGGCCGGAGGGGAGCAGTACTTC.